Below are 5 T cell receptor beta chains sequenced from a single sample in a study of shared clonotypes between healthy human individuals. Sequencing used immunoSEQ multiplex PCR; TCRdb keeps in-frame clones, though not all of them. Of about 2.3 million clones listed, over 90% are singletons. Sequencing input: naive CD4+ T cells from PBMCs. Noted subset: CD45RA+ positively selected. The receptors stem from a man between 18 and 29 years old in good health. Some clones in this sample may be carry-over from other donors' samples.

J is TRBJ1-2 and V is TRBV19; tentatively, D is TRBD1 (6 bases). CDR3 length equals 16 residues. The V end was cut by 2 bases, the J end by 1 base, with 14 bases between. The germline gives CDR1 LNHDA, CDR2 SQIVND (reference sequence). CDR3 DNA sequence: TGTGCCAGTAGTATAACCCCGGACAGCTATAACTATGGCTACACCTTC. Amino acid sequence: CASSITPDSYNYGYTF.

The V and J genes are TRBV6-5 and TRBJ1-5; possible D gene TRBD1, 6 bases. The CDR3 sequence is 14 residues long. Germline assignment: CDR1 MNHEY and CDR2 SVGAGI. V was shortened by 5 bases and J by 7 bases, with 15 bases between the two germline ends. The CDR3 loop reads CASSETGARQPQHF. DNA of the CDR3: TGTGCCAGCAGTGAGACGGGGGCGAGACAGCCCCAGCATTTT.

As regards this clone: The same CDR3 can be traced to other DNA sequences in this sample. This chain connects TRBV2 to TRBJ1-3, with D hard to call. The CDR3 covers 15 residues. Germline CDR1 is SNHLY and CDR2 is FYNNEI. V was trimmed by 1 base and J by 0 bases, leaving 7 bases between them. The DNA for the CDR3 is TGTGCCAGCAGTGAAGGCGGCTACTCTGGAAACACCATATATTTT. The encoded protein is CASSEGGYSGNTIYF.

The chain employs TRBV19 and TRBJ2-1; D gene unclear. The CDR3 contains 13 residues. V was trimmed by 2 bases and J by 8 bases, leaving 10 bases between them. Per germline, CDR1 LNHDA and CDR2 SQIVND (reference sequence). The CDR3 reads CASSIRKGDEQFF. The CDR3 DNA reads as TGTGCCAGTAGTATACGGAAGGGTGATGAGCAGTTCTTC.

The chain combines TRBV30 with TRBJ2-1; weak D call: TRBD2 (6 bases). Looked up from germline, CDR1 is GTSNPN and CDR2 is SVGIG (reference sequence). Deletions cut 3 bases from V and 6 bases from J, with 12 bases between. The CDR3 spans 13 residues. In DNA form, the CDR3 reads TGTGCCTGGAGAAGGCGGGGTCGCAATGAGCAGTTCTTC. This gives the protein CAWRRRGRNEQFF. Supplemented by reference TRBV30 and TRBJ2-1, the full variable domain reads SQTIHQWPATLVQPVGSPLSLECTVEGTSNPNLYWYRQAAGRGLQLLFYSVGIGQISSEVPQNLSASRPQDRQFILSSKKLLLSDSGFYLCAWRRRGRNEQFFGPGTRLTVL.